One T cell receptor beta chain is described in this entry. The target antigen is unknown. After expansion with viral peptide pools in the ViraFEST assay, antigen-specific CD4+ T cells were sequenced. Subsequent to a culture period of nine to ten days, CD4+ T cells were isolated. Nucleocapsid antibodies stayed negative before and after vaccination, showing no earlier SARS-CoV-2 infection. Cultivation was performed at roughly 2.2 million PBMC per well with roughly 9.2 IU/ml IL-2 and 10 ug/ml peptides added. At days 3 and 7, half of the medium was exchanged for IL-2 medium. These data belong to a study of vaccination effects on CD4 cells after COVID-19. For the study at large: The cohort was immunized with two doses of either the BNT162b2 or mRNA-1273 vaccine.

Study-level results: Clones arising from infection and from vaccination showed marked clonal contraction late after vaccination.

The V gene's germline CDR1 is LGHDT and CDR2 YNNKEL (reference sequence). Between the trimmed V and J ends, which lost 7 bases and 5 bases, there was a span of 6 bases. The CDR3 contains 11 residues. Sequencing was performed with immunoSEQ multiplex PCR; in TCRdb, only in-frame clones are kept and a portion is missing. This sample has 78,000 or so clones, with 78% found just once. The starting material was CD4+ T cells from PBMCs cultured with SARS-CoV-2 spike peptides, obtained before COVID-19 vaccination. The TCR sequence derives from a human donor who received a COVID-19 vaccine. The V and J genes are TRBV3-1 (or the pseudogene TRBV3-2) and TRBJ2-1; D ambiguous. The CDR3 sequence: CASMRDNEQFF. The CDR3 DNA sequence: TGTGCCAGCATGCGAGACAATGAGCAGTTCTTC.